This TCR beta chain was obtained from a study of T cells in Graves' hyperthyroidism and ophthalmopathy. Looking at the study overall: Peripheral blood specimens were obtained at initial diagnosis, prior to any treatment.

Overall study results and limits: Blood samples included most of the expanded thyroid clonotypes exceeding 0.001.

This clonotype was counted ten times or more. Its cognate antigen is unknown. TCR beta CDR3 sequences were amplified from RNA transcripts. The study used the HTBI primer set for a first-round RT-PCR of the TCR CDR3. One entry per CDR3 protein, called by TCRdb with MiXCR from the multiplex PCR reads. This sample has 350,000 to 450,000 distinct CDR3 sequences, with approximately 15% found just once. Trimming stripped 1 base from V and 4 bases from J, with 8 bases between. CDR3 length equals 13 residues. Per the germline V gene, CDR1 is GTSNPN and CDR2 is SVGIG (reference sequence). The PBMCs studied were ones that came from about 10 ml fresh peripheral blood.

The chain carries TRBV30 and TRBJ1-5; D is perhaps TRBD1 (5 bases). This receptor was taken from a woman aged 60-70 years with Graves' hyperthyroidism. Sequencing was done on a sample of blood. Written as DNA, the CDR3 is TGTGCCTGGAGTGCCAGGGAGAATCAGCCCCAGCATTTT. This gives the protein CAWSARENQPQHF.